This T cell receptor (beta chain) stems from a study of blood T cell repertoires in COVID-19. At the level of the study: Specimens from acute and convalescent COVID-19 originated in the United States, Italy and Spain. PBMCs, B-cell-depleted T cells, or T cells provided the cDNA or gDNA that made up the material.

Germline V gene lookup returns CDR1 MNHNS and CDR2 SASEGT. Deletions cut 4 bases from V and 3 bases from J, with 24 bases between. The CDR3 has 19 residues. Methods used by the authors: Researchers report that nucleated cell counts were estimated from reference gene primer amplification. Here immunoSEQ multiplex PCR was the method, and the copy in TCRdb shows in-frame clones only, minus some. The D gene and trimming were derived from the DNA, and the V and J assignments and clone size from that table. The sample consists of 200,000 to 250,000 clones, roughly 80% of them appearing once. The sample was peripheral blood. The V gene is TRBV6-1, the J gene TRBJ1-4, with D tentatively TRBD1 (6 bases). This TCR came from a human donor in a cohort sampled during active COVID-19. The DNA of the CDR3 is TGTGCCAGCAGTGGTCCATTCTTTATATCAGGGGCTCCTAATGAAAAACTGTTTTTT. Translation: CASSGPFFISGAPNEKLFF.